A selection of T cell receptor beta chains follows, all from one sample in a study of PD-L1 blockade in urothelial cancer. Method: immunoSEQ multiplex PCR; TCRdb's copy keeps in-frame clones and lacks some. Of some 120,000 clones detected, more than 75% appear once; the ten largest clones hold 2.4%. Sequencing was performed on PBMCs, taken around atezolizumab (anti-PD-L1) treatment. The origin of the receptors is a man in his forties or fifties with urothelial cancer. CDR3s include the opening cysteine and the closing phenylalanine or tryptophan. The D gene is left open where the match is weak. Only some rows state a clone size, as once, few, many or a class for expanded clones.

len	v_gene	j_gene	d_gene	abundance	CDR3aa	CDR3nt
15	TRBV7-8	TRBJ1-2	.	few	CASSLGAPINYGYTF	TGTGCCAGCAGCTTAGGAGCCCCGATTAACTATGGCTACACCTTC
12	TRBV4-1	TRBJ2-7	TRBD1	.	CASSQEKGAHHF	TGCGCCAGCAGCCAAGAAAAGGGGGCGCATCACTTC
14	TRBV13	TRBJ2-7	TRBD1	.	CASSPGQGAYEQYF	TGTGCCAGCAGCCCCGGACAGGGGGCCTACGAGCAGTACTTC
18	TRBV23-1	TRBJ1-6	.	.	CASRITGVRNSYNSPLHF	TGCGCCAGCAGAATAACAGGAGTCAGGAACTCCTATAATTCACCCCTCCACTTT
17	TRBV27	TRBJ2-2	TRBD2	.	CASSPKASAGGSGELFF	TGTGCCAGCAGCCCAAAAGCCTCAGCGGGGGGAAGCGGGGAGCTGTTTTTT
16	TRBV5-1	TRBJ1-2	.	once	CASSLAGGGSNYGYTF	TGCGCCAGCAGCTTGGCCGGCGGGGGCAGTAACTATGGCTACACCTTC
16	TRBV6-5	TRBJ1-6	.	.	CASSFGGSSYNSPLHF	TGTGCCAGCAGTTTCGGGGGAAGCTCCTATAATTCACCCCTCCACTTT
17	TRBV7-9	TRBJ2-2	TRBD2	.	CASSFGRTSVTTGELFF	TGTGCCAGCAGCTTTGGGCGGACTAGCGTGACGACCGGGGAGCTGTTTTTT
17	TRBV2	TRBJ2-1	TRBD2	few	CASSGAFWTSGTNEQFF	TGTGCCAGCAGTGGAGCTTTCTGGACTAGCGGGACCAATGAGCAGTTCTTC
18	TRBV19	TRBJ2-1	TRBD2	once	CASSLGTSGVFRRNEQFF	TGTGCCAGTAGTCTCGGGACTAGCGGGGTCTTCCGGCGCAATGAGCAGTTCTTC
15	TRBV6-1	TRBJ2-7	.	.	CASTHGGGSGGEQYF	TGTGCCAGCACCCATGGGGGCGGGAGCGGAGGCGAGCAGTACTTC
12	TRBV28	TRBJ2-1	.	.	CASSSPYNEQFF	TGTGCCAGCAGCAGTCCCTACAATGAGCAGTTCTTC
16	TRBV5-1	TRBJ2-1	.	.	CASSLAGQGNINEQFF	TGCGCCAGCAGCTTGGCCGGCCAGGGGAATATCAATGAGCAGTTCTTC
14	TRBV9	TRBJ2-1	.	.	CASSPHVARDEQFF	TGTGCCAGCAGCCCTCATGTAGCTCGGGATGAGCAGTTCTTC
15	TRBV18	TRBJ2-7	.	.	CASSPPNSGSYEQYF	TGTGCCAGCTCACCACCCAACTCGGGGTCCTACGAGCAGTACTTC
13	TRBV7-9	TRBJ1-2	.	.	CASSLTQEYGYTF	TGTGCCAGCAGCTTAACACAGGAGTATGGCTACACCTTC
14	TRBV29-1	TRBJ1-3	.	once	CSAQTGSSGNTIYF	TGCAGCGCCCAGACAGGTAGCTCTGGAAACACCATATATTTT
19	TRBV5-4	TRBJ2-6	TRBD1	.	CASSLGGQLLLSGANVLTF	TGTGCCAGCAGCTTAGGGGGACAGCTCCTCTTGTCTGGGGCCAACGTCCTGACTTTC
15	TRBV28	TRBJ1-6	.	.	CASSLGQGTNSPLHF	TGTGCCAGCAGTTTAGGGCAGGGGACAAATTCACCCCTCCACTTT
15	TRBV28	TRBJ2-7	.	.	CASQPPDIPPYEQYF	TGTGCCAGCCAACCACCGGACATACCCCCCTACGAGCAGTACTTC
14	TRBV7-2	TRBJ2-4	TRBD1	once	CASSSGQGSNIQYF	TGTGCCAGCAGCAGCGGACAGGGATCGAACATTCAGTACTTC
16	TRBV18	TRBJ2-2	TRBD2	.	CASSPSGGRANRELFF	TGTGCCAGCTCACCAAGCGGCGGGAGGGCGAACCGGGAGCTGTTTTTT
15	TRBV18	TRBJ1-1	.	few	CASSPDPRLRTEAFF	TGTGCCAGCTCACCCGACCCGAGACTAAGGACTGAAGCTTTCTTT
17	TRBV5-4	TRBJ2-1	TRBD1	.	CASSPGQGSVFYNEQFF	TGTGCCAGCAGCCCGGGACAGGGGTCCGTTTTCTACAATGAGCAGTTCTTC
14	TRBV7-9	TRBJ2-1	TRBD2	.	CASSTGLAGVEQFF	TGTGCCAGCAGCACGGGACTAGCGGGAGTTGAGCAGTTCTTC
14	TRBV5-6	TRBJ1-1	TRBD1	.	CASSRDRGQTEAFF	TGTGCCAGCAGCAGGGACAGGGGGCAAACTGAAGCTTTCTTT
13	TRBV6-5	TRBJ1-2	.	.	CASKNPGDYGYTF	TGTGCCAGCAAAAACCCCGGGGACTATGGCTACACCTTC
15	TRBV7-6	TRBJ2-5	.	.	CASSLAEGLGETQYF	TGTGCCAGCAGCTTAGCGGAGGGGCTGGGAGAGACCCAGTACTTC
16	TRBV10-1	TRBJ2-2	TRBD1	.	CASSAAGTGNTGELFF	TGCGCCAGCAGTGCGGCCGGGACAGGGAACACCGGGGAGCTGTTTTTT
16	TRBV7-8	TRBJ2-1	TRBD1	.	CASSLERGRIYNEQFF	TGTGCCAGCAGCTTAGAGAGGGGGCGCATCTACAATGAGCAGTTCTTC
18	TRBV14	TRBJ2-2	TRBD2	.	CASSQDSSGRALIGELFF	TGTGCCAGCAGCCAAGATTCTAGCGGGAGGGCCTTAATCGGGGAGCTGTTTTTT
17	TRBV27	TRBJ2-7	TRBD2	.	CASSQRWGLAGGYEQYF	TGTGCCAGCAGTCAGAGATGGGGACTAGCGGGAGGATACGAGCAGTACTTC
16	TRBV11-2	TRBJ2-1	TRBD2	.	CASSFGTRSSYNEQFF	TGTGCCAGCAGCTTTGGGACTAGGAGCTCCTACAATGAGCAGTTCTTC
15	TRBV9	TRBJ2-5	.	.	CASSVRQALQETQYF	TGTGCCAGCAGCGTTCGACAGGCTCTACAAGAGACCCAGTACTTC
14	TRBV6-5	TRBJ1-2	TRBD1	.	CASSQGADRYGYTF	TGTGCCAGCAGCCAGGGGGCGGATAGATATGGCTACACCTTC
15	TRBV19	TRBJ1-1	TRBD1	.	CASSGRGQKNTEAFF	TGTGCCAGTAGTGGAAGGGGACAGAAGAACACTGAAGCTTTCTTT
15	TRBV30	TRBJ2-1	.	.	CAWGEQSGSYNEQFF	TGTGCCTGGGGGGAACAGAGCGGGTCCTACAATGAGCAGTTCTTC
14	TRBV30	TRBJ2-3	.	.	CAWRAGRGTDTQYF	TGTGCCTGGAGGGCCGGGAGAGGGACAGATACGCAGTATTTT
13	TRBV30	TRBJ1-6	.	few	CAWSKQGISPLHF	TGTGCCTGGAGTAAACAGGGTATATCACCCCTCCACTTT
13	TRBV28	TRBJ1-5	TRBD1	.	CASKQGPNQPQHF	TGTGCCAGCAAACAGGGGCCCAATCAGCCCCAGCATTTT
14	TRBV28	TRBJ2-7	TRBD2	.	CASSYSGSSYEQYF	TGTGCCAGCAGTTATAGCGGGAGCTCCTACGAGCAGTACTTC
16	TRBV13	TRBJ2-1	.	.	CASSPQGKSSYNEQFF	TGTGCCAGCAGCCCACAGGGCAAGAGCTCCTACAATGAGCAGTTCTTC
12	TRBV7-2	TRBJ1-1	.	.	CASSFQPPGAFF	TGTGCCAGCAGCTTCCAACCCCCAGGAGCTTTCTTT
16	TRBV11-2	TRBJ2-1	.	few	CASSLLPAGLVNEQFF	TGTGCCAGCAGCTTATTACCAGCGGGTTTGGTGAATGAGCAGTTCTTC
16	TRBV7-8	TRBJ2-3	.	.	CASSSLLYSAPPGQYF	TGTGCCAGCAGCTCGCTGTTGTACTCTGCCCCACCCGGGCAGTATTTT
15	TRBV2	TRBJ2-1	TRBD2	once	CASSASGGSYNEQFF	TGTGCCAGCAGTGCTAGCGGGGGCTCCTACAATGAGCAGTTCTTC
16	TRBV19	TRBJ1-5	TRBD1	.	CASSTSRQGPNQPQHF	TGTGCCAGTAGTACCAGTAGACAGGGCCCTAATCAGCCCCAGCATTTT
14	TRBV5-1	TRBJ2-5	TRBD2	once	CASSDLGGQETQYF	TGCGCCAGCAGCGACCTCGGGGGGCAAGAGACCCAGTACTTC
19	TRBV7-9	TRBJ2-6	TRBD1	.	CASSLVIGQGNSGANVLTF	TGTGCCAGCAGCTTAGTAATCGGACAGGGGAATTCTGGGGCCAACGTCCTGACTTTC
12	TRBV28	TRBJ1-2	TRBD1	.	CASSLGQGAKTF	TGTGCCAGCAGCCTCGGACAGGGGGCTAAAACCTTC